One T cell receptor (beta chain) is described in this entry. What it recognizes is unknown. The sample originates from a study of CD8 T cells in ankylosing spondylitis. Study results and limitations: One TCR beta motif, made up of seven to nine highly homologous variants, appeared characteristic of ankylosing spondylitis blood.

The CDR3 has 14 amino acids. CDR1 SEHNR and CDR2 FQNEAQ come from the germline V gene (reference sequence). The trim removed 5 bases at V and 4 bases at J, leaving 7 bases unmatched. A quantitative 5'-RACE method, one with molecular barcodes, was used to make TCR beta libraries. TCRdb used MiXCR to reprocess the 5' RACE reads, holding one entry per CDR3 protein. This repertoire shows hundreds of thousands of distinct CDR3 sequences, roughly a sixth found once; its top ten account for approximately 0.97%. Material for sequencing was blood, either unsorted or a sorted T cell fraction (not recorded which). The sequence came from a male donor with ankylosing spondylitis. This chain connects TRBV7-9 to TRBJ1-1; 7 positions agree with TRBD1. CDR3 coding DNA: TGTGCCAGCAGCATCAGACAGGGTCCCACTGAAGCTTTCTTT. It is translated as CASSIRQGPTEAFF.